These T cell receptor beta chains were read from a single sample in a study of a mutant IDH1 vaccine in newly diagnosed glioma. Repertoires were generated with immunoSEQ multiplex PCR, while TCRdb's copy carries only in-frame clones and drops some. The table lists around 92,000 clones, 70% to 90% of them singletons. The sequencing used PBMCs, collected from a glioma patient treated with radiotherapy, temozolomide or both. The receptors come from a woman in her forties or fifties with glioma. Both conserved end residues are part of each CDR3. The order of the fields is clone size, D gene, J gene, V gene, CDR3 protein, CDR3 DNA. D genes are given only for firm matches. A row's size may be missing; if present it is once, few, many or a size class.

.	TRBD2	TRBJ2-1	TRBV5-1	CASSFLAGDVNEQFF	TGCGCCAGCAGCTTTCTAGCGGGAGATGTAAATGAGCAGTTCTTC
.	.	TRBJ1-5	TRBV19	CASTYDRNSNQPQHF	TGTGCCAGTACCTACGACAGGAATAGCAATCAGCCCCAGCATTTT
.	.	TRBJ1-6	TRBV30	CAWNDGMSSYNSPLHF	TGTGCCTGGAACGATGGAATGAGCTCCTATAATTCACCCCTCCACTTT
.	.	TRBJ2-3	TRBV19	CASSIGTVTDTQYF	TGTGCCAGTAGTATAGGGACAGTCACAGATACGCAGTATTTT
.	.	TRBJ2-3	TRBV5-1	CASSSGTLRDTQYF	TGCGCCAGCAGCTCCGGGACCCTCAGGGATACGCAGTATTTT
.	TRBD2	TRBJ2-5	TRBV28	CASSVAGGDETQYF	TGTGCCAGCAGCGTAGCGGGAGGGGATGAGACCCAGTACTTC
few	.	TRBJ1-2	TRBV27	CASTDRTNYGYTF	TGTGCCAGCACCGACAGGACTAACTATGGCTACACCTTC
.	.	TRBJ2-1	TRBV5-4	CASSQQRGSYNEQFF	TGTGCCAGCAGCCAGCAGAGGGGATCCTACAATGAGCAGTTCTTC
.	TRBD1	TRBJ1-3	TRBV5-4	CASSSGTANTIYF	TGTGCCAGCAGCTCCGGGACAGCAAACACCATATATTTT
.	.	TRBJ2-3	TRBV5-7	CASSLEFSTDTQYF	TGTGCCAGCAGCTTGGAGTTCAGCACAGATACGCAGTATTTT
once	TRBD1	TRBJ1-2	TRBV7-6	CASSLGQGTDYGYTF	TGTGCCAGCAGCTTAGGGCAGGGGACAGACTATGGCTACACCTTC
.	TRBD1	TRBJ2-7	TRBV4-1	CASSRPGLQGGSYEQYF	TGCGCCAGCAGCCGACCCGGATTACAGGGGGGTTCCTACGAGCAGTACTTC
few	TRBD2	TRBJ2-5	TRBV5-1	CASSMGLAGEGGETQYF	TGCGCCAGCAGCATGGGACTAGCGGGAGAGGGGGGTGAGACCCAGTACTTC
.	TRBD1	TRBJ2-5	TRBV4-1	CATSDRGKETQYF	TGCGCCACCTCGGACAGGGGCAAAGAGACCCAGTACTTC
.	.	TRBJ2-1	TRBV27	CAVRGWGNEQFF	TGTGCCGTTAGGGGGTGGGGCAATGAGCAGTTCTTC
.	.	TRBJ2-1	TRBV19	CASSIQALNEQFF	TGTGCCAGTAGTATTCAGGCCCTCAATGAGCAGTTCTTC
.	TRBD1	TRBJ2-1	TRBV19	CASRARDRGYNEQFF	TGTGCCAGTAGGGCCCGGGACAGGGGATACAATGAGCAGTTCTTC
.	.	TRBJ2-7	TRBV9	CASSVGDSSYEQYF	TGTGCCAGCAGCGTAGGGGACTCCTCCTACGAGCAGTACTTC
.	TRBD1	TRBJ2-4	TRBV9	CASSVEQGGQNIQYF	TGTGCCAGCAGCGTAGAACAGGGGGGACAAAACATTCAGTACTTC
.	TRBD2	TRBJ2-1	TRBV7-6	CASNLAGGVSEQFF	TGTGCCAGCAACCTAGCGGGAGGGGTATCTGAGCAGTTCTTC
.	.	TRBJ1-2	TRBV10-2	CASSPAYGYTF	TGCGCCAGCAGCCCGGCTTATGGCTACACCTTC
few	TRBD2	TRBJ2-5	TRBV27	CASSPRAGGETQYF	TGTGCCAGCAGTCCTCGAGCGGGAGGAGAGACCCAGTACTTC
.	.	TRBJ2-2	TRBV7-9	CASSAYTGELFF	TGTGCCAGCAGCGCATATACCGGGGAGCTGTTTTTT
.	.	TRBJ1-5	TRBV5-5	CASSLIGLPNQPQHF	TGTGCCAGCAGCTTGATCGGCTTACCTAATCAGCCCCAGCATTTT
.	TRBD2	TRBJ2-1	TRBV28	CASSLWASGREEQFF	TGTGCCAGCAGTTTATGGGCTAGCGGGAGGGAGGAGCAGTTCTTC
few	.	TRBJ2-1	TRBV9	CASSVDGGQSYNEQFF	TGTGCCAGCAGCGTAGATGGCGGGCAGTCCTACAATGAGCAGTTCTTC
.	.	TRBJ1-1	TRBV28	CASSPSGQMNTEAFF	TGTGCCAGCAGTCCATCCGGGCAGATGAACACTGAAGCTTTCTTT
few	TRBD1	TRBJ1-4	TRBV6-5	CASSPRGEKLFF	TGTGCCAGCAGCCCCAGGGGGGAAAAACTGTTTTTT
.	.	TRBJ1-1	TRBV6-5	CASSYRATPGTEAFF	TGTGCCAGCAGTTATCGCGCCACGCCGGGTACTGAAGCTTTCTTT
.	.	TRBJ2-2	TRBV5-4	CASSWAATGELFF	TGTGCCAGCAGCTGGGCGGCCACCGGGGAGCTGTTTTTT
few	TRBD2	TRBJ2-1	TRBV5-6	CASSPGGTSGRNEQFF	TGTGCCAGCAGCCCCGGAGGAACTAGCGGGAGGAATGAGCAGTTCTTC
once	.	TRBJ2-4	TRBV7-9	CASSSSGTGGNIQYF	TGTGCCAGCAGCTCCTCCGGGACTGGTGGGAACATTCAGTACTTC
.	TRBD2	TRBJ2-7	TRBV11-2	CASSFSGSLYEQYF	TGTGCCAGCAGTTTTAGCGGGAGTCTTTACGAGCAGTACTTC
.	TRBD1	TRBJ2-7	TRBV5-5	CASSLASPQGVYEQYF	TGTGCCAGCAGCTTGGCCTCTCCCCAGGGGGTTTACGAGCAGTACTTC
.	.	TRBJ1-4	TRBV5-5	CASSLGGEGVEKLFF	TGTGCCAGCAGCTTGGGAGGGGAAGGGGTCGAAAAACTGTTTTTT
.	.	TRBJ1-1	TRBV28	CASSLGGNTEAFF	TGTGCCAGCAGTTTAGGGGGGAACACTGAAGCTTTCTTT
.	TRBD1	TRBJ1-2	TRBV28	CASSLFSGTAEGYTF	TGTGCCAGCAGTTTGTTCTCCGGGACAGCGGAGGGCTACACCTTC
.	.	TRBJ2-7	TRBV19	CASSTPNGLGGEQYF	TGTGCCAGTAGTACCCCAAATGGCTTGGGCGGCGAGCAGTACTTC
.	.	TRBJ1-2	TRBV10-3	CAISGHTFNYGYTF	TGTGCCATCAGTGGACACACCTTTAACTATGGCTACACCTTC
.	TRBD2	TRBJ2-3	TRBV5-1	CASTLVGGGTDTQYF	TGCGCCAGCACCCTTGTTGGGGGGGGCACAGATACGCAGTATTTT
.	TRBD1	TRBJ1-1	TRBV27	CASSQRQGSSKAFF	TGTGCCAGCAGTCAACGACAGGGATCCTCTAAAGCTTTCTTT
.	.	TRBJ2-2	TRBV18	CASSRVARTGELFF	TGTGCCAGCTCAAGAGTAGCCCGCACCGGGGAGCTGTTTTTT
.	TRBD1	TRBJ1-5	TRBV9	CASSVHRQGGMNQPQHF	TGTGCCAGCAGCGTTCACAGACAGGGAGGGATGAATCAGCCCCAGCATTTT
.	TRBD2	TRBJ2-5	TRBV29-1	CSVDGPSGQETQYF	TGCAGCGTTGACGGGCCTAGCGGCCAAGAGACCCAGTACTTC
once	TRBD2	TRBJ2-1	TRBV5-4	CASSPGGASGNDEQFF	TGTGCCAGCAGCCCCGGTGGGGCTAGCGGGAACGATGAGCAGTTCTTC
.	TRBD1	TRBJ1-3	TRBV2	CASSEDRDSGNTIYF	TGTGCCAGCAGTGAGGACAGGGACTCTGGAAACACCATATATTTT
.	.	TRBJ1-2	TRBV5-4	CASSSDGNYGYTF	TGTGCCAGCAGCTCTGACGGAAACTATGGCTACACCTTC
.	TRBD1	TRBJ2-7	TRBV28	CASSFRKGDRETYEQYF	TGTGCCAGCAGTTTCCGAAAAGGGGACAGAGAAACCTACGAGCAGTACTTC
.	TRBD2	TRBJ2-5	TRBV6-5	CASSQAGVTETQYF	TGTGCCAGCAGCCAAGCGGGAGTAACAGAGACCCAGTACTTC
.	.	TRBJ2-2	TRBV30	CAWSLARTGELFF	TGTGCCTGGAGTCTCGCCAGGACCGGGGAGCTGTTTTTT
.	TRBD1	TRBJ2-5	TRBV11-2	CASSRPTGLETQYF	TGTGCCAGCAGCCGCCCGACAGGGTTGGAGACCCAGTACTTC
.	.	TRBJ2-1	TRBV27	CASTSKGHEQFF	TGTGCCAGCACTTCCAAGGGTCATGAGCAGTTCTTC
.	.	TRBJ1-1	TRBV10-3	CAISGGPRGTEAFF	TGTGCCATCAGTGGGGGGCCCAGGGGTACTGAAGCTTTCTTT
.	.	TRBJ2-5	TRBV2	CASSANGREETQYF	TGTGCCAGCAGTGCAAACGGGAGAGAAGAGACCCAGTACTTC